A single TCR beta chain is shown here with its context. Its antigen is currently unknown. Here immunoSEQ multiplex PCR was the method, and the copy in TCRdb shows in-frame clones only, minus some. Of roughly 350,000 clones listed, around 90% are singletons. This entry comes from a study of Ad26.COV2.S vaccination and SARS-CoV-2 variants. The junction had 4 bases not matched to a gene; V was cut back by 5 bases and J by 8 bases. CDR1 and CDR2 from the germline V gene are SGHTA and FQGNSA. The CDR3 runs 12 residues. The treatment denotes: about 20 received Ad26.COV2.S at low or high dose, single or two shots; several received placebo; per-sample allocation not given. Repertoires come from day 63 after the first vaccine or placebo injection. Overall study findings and caveats: Vaccinated and placebo-treated recipients had similar non-spike TCR breadth.

Sequencing used peripheral blood, obtained in a trial of Ad26.COV2.S vaccine versus placebo. This TCR derives from a person between 18 and 65 years old who received the Ad26.COV2.S COVID-19 vaccine or a placebo. The chain links TRBV7-2 to TRBJ2-3, with TRBD2 identical over 7 bases. CDR3: CASSQPGGTQYF. Here the CDR3 DNA reads TGTGCCAGCAGCCAACCGGGAGGTACGCAGTATTTT.